Sequencing of this TCR beta chain was carried out in a study of T cell changes during pregnancy in multiple sclerosis. V gave up 0 bases and J gave up 7 bases, with 22 bases separating them. The CDR3 loop spans 17 amino acids. Looked up from germline, CDR1 is GTSNPN and CDR2 is SVGIG (reference sequence). Profiled with immunoSEQ multiplex PCR; TCRdb holds only in-frame clones, not every one. The sample includes some 52,000 clones, 85% to 95% seen only once; the top ten take under 0.3%. The sample was CD4+ T cells from peripheral blood mononuclear cells, taken in the third trimester of pregnancy. This chain connects TRBV30 to TRBJ2-1; possible D gene TRBD2, 7 bases. The sequence derives from a female donor with multiple sclerosis, enrolled in a pregnancy study. CDR3 residues: CAWSVPDRRGGRNEQFF. The CDR3 DNA reads TGTGCCTGGAGTGTACCCGATAGAAGGGGGGGGCGGAATGAGCAGTTCTTC.